These 15 T cell receptor beta chains came from one sample sequenced in a study of blood T cell repertoires in COVID-19. The protocol was immunoSEQ multiplex PCR, while the TCRdb copy is restricted to in-frame clones and leaves out a portion. The sample holds more than 200,000 clones, around 89% seen once. The sequenced sample was PBMCs or T cells enriched from blood (not recorded which). The receptors come from a young woman who had recovered from COVID-19.

The rearrangement links TRBV19 to TRBJ1-1; 9 positions agree with TRBD1. Germline V gives CDR1 LNHDA, CDR2 SQIVND (reference sequence). The CDR3 is 17 residues long. V gave up 4 bases and J gave up 0 bases; unmatched junction bases: 9. CDR3 nucleotides: TGTGCCAGTAGTACCTATAGGACAGGGGTGATGAACACTGAAGCTTTCTTT. It translates to CASSTYRTGVMNTEAFF.

The chain joins TRBV30 to TRBJ1-4, with TRBD1 matching over 7 bases. Germline trimming cut 2 bases from V and 8 bases from J; bases unmatched to any gene: 11. The CDR3 is 15 residues long. Germline values: CDR1 GTSNPN, CDR2 SVGIG (reference sequence). The CDR3 region is CAWSLRGLGAEKLFF. CDR3 coding DNA: TGTGCCTGGAGTTTGAGGGGGCTGGGTGCGGAAAAACTGTTTTTT.

The genes are TRBV18 and TRBJ2-1; maybe TRBD1 (6 bases). Germline loops: CDR1 KGHSH, CDR2 LQKENI. The V gene lost 5 bases and the J gene lost 6 bases, with 14 bases spanning the gap. This CDR3 spans 14 amino acids. CDR3: CASSASGQSNEQFF. CDR3 nucleotide sequence: TGTGCCAGCTCAGCCTCGGGACAAAGCAATGAGCAGTTCTTC.

V usage is TRBV19 and J usage is TRBJ2-1; 8 bases are shared with TRBD2. With 1 base clipped from V and 0 bases from J, the junction kept 14 bases outside the gene matches. Germline assignment: CDR1 LNHDA and CDR2 SQIVND (reference sequence). The CDR3 is 20 amino acids. The CDR3 is CASSIVGGLAGLSSYNEQFF. The CDR3 nucleotides are TGTGCCAGTAGTATAGTAGGTGGGCTAGCGGGTCTGAGCTCCTACAATGAGCAGTTCTTC.

The rearrangement uses TRBV4-2 and TRBJ1-1; the D gene is possibly TRBD1 (5 bases). This CDR3 comprises 15 residues. V was clipped by 3 bases and J by 4 bases, with 15 bases between them. CDR1 is LGHNA and CDR2 is YNFKEQ in the germline V gene. The CDR3 coding sequence is TGTGCCAGCAGCCATCACGGGGGAAGGGTCACTGAAGCTTTCTTT. Translating gives CASSHHGGRVTEAFF.

The chain combines TRBV27 with TRBJ1-2; perhaps TRBD1 as D (6 bases). This CDR3 is built from 14 residues. Germline CDR1 is MNHEY and CDR2 is SMNVEV (reference sequence). V gave up 7 bases and J gave up 4 bases, with 16 bases separating them. CDR3 nucleotides: TGTGCCAGCACCATCCTACAGGGATCCTATGGCTACACCTTC. Amino acids: CASTILQGSYGYTF.

This clone showed up just once. This chain joins TRBV6-2 or TRBV6-3 and TRBJ2-7; 14 bases match TRBD2. V gave up 2 bases and J gave up 0 bases; unmatched junction bases: 0. The germline V gene has CDR1 MNHEY and CDR2 SVGEGT. This CDR3 has 16 residues. The CDR3 loop is CASSYGLAGGSYEQYF. DNA of the CDR3: TGTGCCAGCAGTTACGGACTAGCGGGAGGCTCCTACGAGCAGTACTTC.

This clone was recorded once. The rearrangement uses TRBV24-1 and TRBJ2-1, with 14 bases matching TRBD2. This CDR3 comprises 17 residues. Germline CDR1 is KGHDR and CDR2 is SFDVKD. V was clipped by 3 bases and J by 3 bases; unmatched bases: 3. CDR3 in DNA: TGTGCCACCAGTGATGGGACTAGCGGGAGAATCTACAATGAGCAGTTCTTC. It is translated as CATSDGTSGRIYNEQFF.

V is TRBV30 and J is TRBJ2-3; TRBD1 aligns across 10 bases. Germline trimming cut 3 bases from V and 5 bases from J; bases unmatched to any gene: 5. The CDR3 totals 14 residues. Per germline, CDR1 GTSNPN and CDR2 SVGIG (reference sequence). CDR3 nucleotide sequence: TGTGCCTGGAGAGGGGGACAGGGGATAGATACGCAGTATTTT. Its translation is CAWRGGQGIDTQYF.

The V call is TRBV19, the J call TRBJ2-7, with 7 bases matching TRBD1. The V segment lost 6 bases and the J segment 7 bases; nucleotides outside the gene matches: 6. The CDR3 is made up of 12 amino acids. Germline V gene data show CDR1 as LNHDA and CDR2 as SQIVND (reference sequence). The CDR3 loop reads CASREGGGEQYF. The CDR3 nucleotides are TGTGCCAGTAGAGAAGGGGGCGGTGAGCAGTACTTC.

The genes are TRBV28 and TRBJ2-1; 12 positions match TRBD2. Germline CDR1 MDHEN, CDR2 SYDVKM. This CDR3 is 16 amino acids long. V was pared by 6 bases and J by 8 bases, with 11 bases of the junction left unmatched. CDR3 DNA: TGTGCCAGCAGGCCGACTAGCGGGAGATTTTGGGATGAGCAGTTCTTC. This translates into CASRPTSGRFWDEQFF.

This rearrangement joins TRBV5-1 to TRBJ2-1; maybe TRBD2 (5 bases). Trimming pared 0 bases from V and 6 bases from J, leaving 10 bases between. CDR3 length: 14 residues. The V gene's germline CDR1 is SGHRS and CDR2 YFSETQ. CDR3 loop: CASSLVLSANEQFF. CDR3 nucleotides: TGCGCCAGCAGCTTGGTACTTAGCGCCAATGAGCAGTTCTTC.

The V call is TRBV2, the J call TRBJ2-5; D is perhaps TRBD2 (6 bases). Trimming pared 9 bases from V and 4 bases from J, leaving 15 bases between. Per the germline V gene, CDR1 is SNHLY and CDR2 is FYNNEI. The CDR3 runs to 13 residues. The CDR3 protein is CARRLVGRETQYF. CDR3 nucleotide sequence: TGTGCCAGAAGACTAGTCGGGAGAGAGACCCAGTACTTC.

This chain uses TRBV3-1 (or the pseudogene TRBV3-2) with TRBJ1-1, with no clear D. V lost 5 bases and J 5 bases, leaving 12 bases between the germline ends. CDR3 length: 13 amino acids. The germline V gene encodes CDR1 LGHDT and CDR2 YNNKEL (reference sequence). The CDR3 region has the DNA TGTGCCAGCAGCAGTATGACTAAGACTGAAGCTTTCTTT. Protein sequence: CASSSMTKTEAFF.

This sequence joins TRBV19 and TRBJ1-5, with a possible D match to TRBD1 (5 bases). With 1 base removed from V and 6 bases from J, the gap between germline ends came to 13 bases. This CDR3 comprises 15 residues. Germline V gene data show CDR1 as LNHDA and CDR2 as SQIVND (reference sequence). The CDR3 sequence is CASSIGSGLGQPQHF. CDR3 bases: TGTGCCAGTAGTATAGGATCGGGACTGGGTCAGCCCCAGCATTTT.